These 9 T cell receptor beta chains came from one sample sequenced in a study of Ad26.COV2.S vaccination and SARS-CoV-2 variants. The repertoire was sequenced with immunoSEQ multiplex PCR; TCRdb's copy has only in-frame clones and lacks some. Seen here are about 390,000 clones, about 90% observed once, and the top ten hold around 1.7%. Treatment given: around 19 received Ad26.COV2.S at low or high dose, single or two shots; several received placebo; per-sample allocation not given. Following the first vaccine or placebo injection, samples were taken on day 63. The source material was peripheral blood, sampled in a trial of Ad26.COV2.S vaccine versus placebo. All receptors come from a person aged 18-65 years who received the Ad26.COV2.S COVID-19 vaccine or a placebo.

This clone is a singleton in its sample. The identical CDR3 is also encoded by other nucleotide sequences in the sample. The chain combines TRBV27 with TRBJ1-5; D possibly corresponds to TRBD1 (6 bases). The CDR3 length is 13 residues. Trimming pared 5 bases from V and 4 bases from J, leaving 9 bases between. Germline V gene sequence: CDR1 MNHEY, CDR2 SMNVEV (reference sequence). CDR3 region: CASSLRGNQPQHF. The CDR3, as DNA: TGTGCCAGCAGTCTCAGGGGAAATCAGCCCCAGCATTTT.

The rearrangement links TRBV5-8 to TRBJ2-3; tentatively, D is TRBD1 (5 bases). The CDR3 is 14 residues long. Germline V lookup: CDR1 SGHTS, CDR2 YDEGEE. V dropped 4 bases and J dropped 1 base, with 10 bases sitting between them. The CDR3 DNA sequence: TGTGCCAGCAGCCACAGGAGACGCACAGATACGCAGTATTTT. Translated, it gives CASSHRRRTDTQYF.

The rearrangement joins TRBV7-2 to TRBJ2-1; no firm D call. Trimming took 7 bases from V and 3 from J, leaving 10 bases between them. Germline assignment: CDR1 SGHTA and CDR2 FQGNSA. The CDR3 totals 13 residues. The CDR3, as DNA: TGTGCCAGCAAAGGTCTAGGCTACAATGAGCAGTTCTTC. This codes for CASKGLGYNEQFF. Supplemented by reference TRBV7-2 and TRBJ2-1, the full variable domain reads GAGVSQSPSNKVTEKGKDVELRCDPISGHTALYWYRQSLGQGLEFLIYFQGNSAPDKSGLPSDRFSAERTGGSVSTLTIQRTQQEDSAVYLCASKGLGYNEQFFGPGTRLTVL.

The chain links TRBV6-5 to TRBJ2-1, with 10 bases matching TRBD1. Losses at the gene ends were 4 bases for V and 1 base for J; bases not matched to a gene: 1. This CDR3 has 15 residues. Germline V CDR1 and CDR2: MNHEY, SVGAGI. CDR3: CASSWGQGSYNEQFF. CDR3 coding DNA: TGTGCCAGCAGTTGGGGACAGGGGTCCTACAATGAGCAGTTCTTC.

About this clone: The sample has other DNA sequences that encode this CDR3 too. The chain employs TRBV7-2 and TRBJ2-7; 7 bases map to TRBD2. CDR3 length: 14 amino acids. V dropped 1 base and J dropped 3; count of bases not matched to a gene: 3. Looked up from germline, CDR1 is SGHTA and CDR2 is FQGNSA. CDR3 in DNA: TGTGCCAGCAGCTTAGGCGGGGGTAGCTACGAGCAGTACTTC. Amino acid sequence: CASSLGGGSYEQYF. The variable domain in full, completed from reference TRBV7-2 and TRBJ2-7, reads GAGVSQSPSNKVTEKGKDVELRCDPISGHTALYWYRQSLGQGLEFLIYFQGNSAPDKSGLPSDRFSAERTGGSVSTLTIQRTQQEDSAVYLCASSLGGGSYEQYFGPGTRLTVT.

J is TRBJ1-2 and V is TRBV19; D gene unclear. CDR1 is LNHDA, CDR2 SQIVND, per germline (reference sequence). CDR3 size: 15 residues. Trimming cost V 5 bases and J 0 bases, with 13 bases left between them. The CDR3 DNA follows: TGTGCCAGTAGTGTATGGATGGGAGCTAACTATGGCTACACCTTC. As protein: CASSVWMGANYGYTF.

V and J are TRBV4-1 and TRBJ1-1, with D perhaps TRBD1 (5 bases). V lost 1 base and J 4 bases, leaving 13 bases between the germline ends. This CDR3 has 15 amino acids. Germline CDR1 reads MGHRA; CDR2 reads YSYEKL. The CDR3 DNA is TGCGCCAGCAGCCAAGGGCCCGGGGCAGCCACTGAAGCTTTCTTT. This codes for CASSQGPGAATEAFF.

This clone was found once. The chain combines TRBV28 with TRBJ2-1; 9 bases map to TRBD1. Germline V lookup: CDR1 MDHEN, CDR2 SYDVKM. Trimming cost V 4 bases and J 9 bases; bases outside gene matches: 13. The CDR3 sequence is 16 residues long. CDR3 in amino acids: CASSSAGTGRYSEQFF. CDR3 DNA sequence: TGTGCCAGCAGTTCCGCCGGGACAGGGAGGTATAGTGAGCAGTTCTTC.

V usage is TRBV7-9 and J usage is TRBJ2-1; a possible D gene is TRBD1 (6 bases). Germline lookup yields CDR1 SEHNR and CDR2 FQNEAQ (reference sequence). The CDR3 is made up of 15 amino acids. The V and J ends lost 2 bases and 2 bases respectively, with 10 bases between them. For the CDR3, the DNA is TGTGCCAGCAGCTTAACCGGGACACCCTACAATGAGCAGTTCTTC. Encoded protein: CASSLTGTPYNEQFF.